These T cell receptor beta chains were read from a single sample in a study of Ad26.COV2.S vaccination and SARS-CoV-2 variants. Produced via immunoSEQ multiplex PCR; TCRdb's table is partial and in-frame only. This table has 320,000 or so clones, roughly 90% appearing once. The sequences come from peripheral blood, collected in a trial of Ad26.COV2.S vaccine versus placebo. Every receptor here comes from a person aged 18-65 years who received the Ad26.COV2.S COVID-19 vaccine or a placebo. The CDR3 runs from the conserved cysteine through the conserved F or W. Each record gives: V gene, CDR3 length, D gene, J gene, clone size, CDR3 DNA, CDR3 protein. The D gene is left open where the match is weak. For some rows the clone size is stated as once, few or many, or as a class when expanded; others skip it.

>TRBV9|16|.|TRBJ1-6|once
TGTGCCAGCAGCGTAGGGGGGGCCCAGCGTAATTCACCCCTCCACTTT
CASSVGGAQRNSPLHF
>TRBV6-1|15|TRBD2|TRBJ2-5|.
TGTGCCAGCACCCCAGCGGGGGGGTACCAAGAGACCCAGTACTTC
CASTPAGGYQETQYF
>TRBV7-8|17|.|TRBJ2-1|.
TGTGCCAGCAGCCCAGGTTGGGTAGCAATAGGCTACAATGAGCAGTTCTTC
CASSPGWVAIGYNEQFF
>TRBV5-4|15|.|TRBJ2-2|.
TGTGCCAGCAGCTTGTTCGGTGGGGATCCCGGGGAGCTGTTTTTT
CASSLFGGDPGELFF
>TRBV27|15|.|TRBJ1-1|.
TGTGCCAGCAGTTTAATTCCCCTCGGGAGCACTGAAGCTTTCTTT
CASSLIPLGSTEAFF
>TRBV4-1|17|TRBD2|TRBJ2-1|.
TGCGCCAGCAGCCAAGAGTCGGGCGGGGGGCTGTACAATGAGCAGTTCTTC
CASSQESGGGLYNEQFF
>TRBV9|20|TRBD2|TRBJ2-1|.
TGTGCCAGCAGCCAAGGGGGGACTAGTAATGTTCTAACCTCCTACAATGAGCAGTTCTTC
CASSQGGTSNVLTSYNEQFF
>TRBV19|16|.|TRBJ1-2|.
TGTGCCAGTAGTATACGATTAGGGATTATTGACTATGGCTACACCTTC
CASSIRLGIIDYGYTF
>TRBV6-6|15|.|TRBJ2-1|.
TGTGCCAGCAGCCTTCGAGAGAGCTCCTACAATGAGCAGTTCTTC
CASSLRESSYNEQFF
>TRBV19|16|TRBD1|TRBJ1-5|.
TGTGCCAGTAGTGCTGACAGGGCTCTGAGCAATCAGCCCCAGCATTTT
CASSADRALSNQPQHF
>TRBV9|13|.|TRBJ2-5|.
TGTGCCAGCAGCCGACTGGAGGAGGGGACCCAGTACTTC
CASSRLEEGTQYF
>TRBV4-1|16|.|TRBJ2-7|.
TGCGCCAGCAGCCTCCTCATCGGGGGTCCGAGCTACGAGCAGTACTTC
CASSLLIGGPSYEQYF
>TRBV13|17|.|TRBJ1-4|once
TGTGCCAGCAGCTTAGGCTTCCTACAGGGAACTAATGAAAAACTGTTTTTT
CASSLGFLQGTNEKLFF
>TRBV27|14|TRBD1|TRBJ1-2|once
TGTGCCAGCAGTAAAGACAGGGTAGGCTATGGCTACACCTTC
CASSKDRVGYGYTF
>TRBV13|14|TRBD1|TRBJ2-7|few
TGTGCCAGCAGCCCCCCGGACAGGGCCTACGAGCAGTACTTC
CASSPPDRAYEQYF
>TRBV6-6|15|.|TRBJ1-5|.
TGTGCCAGCGACGGCAGGGGACTGGGCAATCAGCCCCAGCATTTT
CASDGRGLGNQPQHF
>TRBV12-3/TRBV12-4|13|.|TRBJ2-2|.
TGTGCCAGCGGTTGGGGGAACCCCGGGGAGCTGTTTTTT
CASGWGNPGELFF
>TRBV19|13|.|TRBJ2-2|.
TGTGCCAGTAGTATAGTTGGAGGCGGGGAGCTGTTTTTT
CASSIVGGGELFF
>TRBV6-4|14|TRBD1|TRBJ1-1|few
TGTGCCAGCAGGCTACAGGGGGCGAGCACTGAAGCTTTCTTT
CASRLQGASTEAFF
>TRBV7-9|13|.|TRBJ2-1|.
TGTGCCAGCAGCTTAAAGGGCGCCAATGAGCAGTTCTTC
CASSLKGANEQFF
>TRBV6-5|15|TRBD2|TRBJ2-2|.
TGTGCCAGCAGGGTAGCGGGATTGGACACCGGGGAGCTGTTTTTT
CASRVAGLDTGELFF
>TRBV2|14|.|TRBJ1-2|.
TGTGCCAGCCCCCCGACAGTTCCGGACTATGGCTACACCTTC
CASPPTVPDYGYTF
>TRBV7-9|17|TRBD2|TRBJ2-3|.
TGTGCCAGCAACATCCCTCTAGCGGGAGTTCAGACAGATACGCAGTATTTT
CASNIPLAGVQTDTQYF
>TRBV5-6|15|.|TRBJ1-1|.
TGTGCCAGCAGCCTCCCAGAGTTTATGAACACTGAAGCTTTCTTT
CASSLPEFMNTEAFF
>TRBV6-2/TRBV6-3|16|TRBD2|TRBJ2-1|once
TGTGCCAGCAGTCGCAGTGGGAGGGAGGGTTACAATGAGCAGTTCTTC
CASSRSGREGYNEQFF
>TRBV6-6|16|.|TRBJ1-5|few
TGTGCCAGCAGTTACTCGTTACTTGATCGGTCGGGGCCCCAGCATTTT
CASSYSLLDRSGPQHF
>TRBV9|11|.|TRBJ2-1|.
TGTGCCAGCAGCGTCGGAGCTGAGCAGTTCTTC
CASSVGAEQFF
>TRBV28|13|TRBD2|TRBJ2-7|once
TGTGCCAAGGATCACTGGGAGGGTTACGAGCAGTACTTC
CAKDHWEGYEQYF
>TRBV7-2|15|.|TRBJ2-3|.
TGTGCCAGCAGCTTATTTGGCAGCCTCACAGATACGCAGTATTTT
CASSLFGSLTDTQYF
>TRBV19|13|.|TRBJ2-7|.
TGTGCCAGTTCGATCGGGAGCGGCTACGAGCAGTACTTC
CASSIGSGYEQYF
>TRBV28|12|TRBD1|TRBJ2-1|.
TGTGCCAGCAGGGACAGGGTCAATGAGCAGTTCTTC
CASRDRVNEQFF
>TRBV19|13|.|TRBJ1-1|.
TGTGCTACAACGGTACACTCGAACACTGAAGCTTTCTTT
CATTVHSNTEAFF
>TRBV2|16|.|TRBJ2-3|.
TGTGCCAGCAGTCCGAGGGGGTCGGTCAGTGCAGATACGCAGTATTTT
CASSPRGSVSADTQYF
>TRBV12-3/TRBV12-4|12|.|TRBJ1-1|.
TGTGCCAGCAGTTACCGAGCCGGGGGAGCTTTCTTT
CASSYRAGGAFF
>TRBV7-8|12|.|TRBJ1-6|.
TGTGCCAGCAGCTTTCCGGGAGAACCCCTCCACTTT
CASSFPGEPLHF
>TRBV7-6|15|TRBD1|TRBJ2-7|.
TGTGCCAGCACCCCAGGTTCCGGGACAGGGTACGAGCAGTACTTC
CASTPGSGTGYEQYF
>TRBV14|15|.|TRBJ2-1|.
TGTGCCAGCAGCCAAGGGTTTTTGGTCGACAATGAGCAGTTCTTC
CASSQGFLVDNEQFF
>TRBV6-2/TRBV6-3|16|TRBD2|TRBJ2-1|.
TGTGCCAGCAGCCCCACCCTAGCGGGCTCCTACAATGAGCAGTTCTTC
CASSPTLAGSYNEQFF
>TRBV27|13|.|TRBJ1-1|.
TGTGCCAGCAGTTTAGTCCCATTGGGGGAAGCTTTCTTT
CASSLVPLGEAFF
>TRBV18|15|.|TRBJ1-4|.
TGTGCCAGCTCACCTCAGGGGACGGCTAATGAAAAACTGTTTTTT
CASSPQGTANEKLFF
>TRBV5-1|15|TRBD1|TRBJ1-1|once
TGCGCCAGCAGCTTTGCAGGGGGCGATTACACTGAAGCTTTCTTT
CASSFAGGDYTEAFF
>TRBV19|17|TRBD1|TRBJ1-2|.
TGTGCCAGTAGTAAAGGGACAGGGGCATACACTAACTATGGCTACACCTTC
CASSKGTGAYTNYGYTF
>TRBV6-5|13|.|TRBJ1-1|.
TGTGCCAGCAGTTACTCGGGGGCCACTGAAGCTTTCTTT
CASSYSGATEAFF
>TRBV6-1|14|.|TRBJ1-1|.
TGTGCCAGCAGTGAATGGGGGGGAAACACTGAAGCTTTCTTT
CASSEWGGNTEAFF